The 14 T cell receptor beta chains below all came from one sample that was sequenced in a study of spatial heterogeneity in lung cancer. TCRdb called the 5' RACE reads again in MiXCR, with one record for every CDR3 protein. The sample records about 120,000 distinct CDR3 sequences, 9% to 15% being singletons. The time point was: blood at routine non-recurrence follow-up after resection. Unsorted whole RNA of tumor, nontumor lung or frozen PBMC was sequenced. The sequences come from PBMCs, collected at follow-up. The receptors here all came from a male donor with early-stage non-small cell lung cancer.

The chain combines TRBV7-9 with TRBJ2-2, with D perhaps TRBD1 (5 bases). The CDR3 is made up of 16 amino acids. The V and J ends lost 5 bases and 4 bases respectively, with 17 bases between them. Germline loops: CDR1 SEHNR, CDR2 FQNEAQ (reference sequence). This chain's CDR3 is CASSPTALRPTGELFF. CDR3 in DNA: TGTGCCAGCAGCCCGACAGCCCTGAGACCCACCGGGGAGCTGTTTTTT.

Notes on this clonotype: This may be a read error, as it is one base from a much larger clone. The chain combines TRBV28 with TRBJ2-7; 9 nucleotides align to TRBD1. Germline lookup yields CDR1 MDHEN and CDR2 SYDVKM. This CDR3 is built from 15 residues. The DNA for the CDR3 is TGTGCCTGCAGTCTGGGACAGGGAAGGGTTTACGAGCAGTACTTC. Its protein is CACSLGQGRVYEQYF. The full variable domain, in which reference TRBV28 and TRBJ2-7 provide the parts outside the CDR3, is DVKVTQSSRYLVKRTGEKVFLECVQDMDHENMFWYRQDPGLGLRLIYFSYDVKMKEKGDIPEGYSVSREKKERFSLILESASTNQTSMYLCACSLGQGRVYEQYFGPGTRLTVT.

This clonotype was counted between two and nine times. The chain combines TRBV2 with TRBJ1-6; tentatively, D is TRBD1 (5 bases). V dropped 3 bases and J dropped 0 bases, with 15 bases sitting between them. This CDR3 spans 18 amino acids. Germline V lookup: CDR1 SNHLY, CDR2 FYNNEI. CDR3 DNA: TGTGCCAGCAGTGACCCCGGGCAGGGCCTCTCCTATAATTCACCCCTCCACTTT. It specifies CASSDPGQGLSYNSPLHF.

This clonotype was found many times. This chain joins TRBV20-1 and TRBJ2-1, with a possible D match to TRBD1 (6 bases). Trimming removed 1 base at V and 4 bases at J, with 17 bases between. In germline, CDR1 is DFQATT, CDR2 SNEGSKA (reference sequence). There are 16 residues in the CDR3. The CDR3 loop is CSARVGAGAFYNEQFF. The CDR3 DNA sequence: TGCAGTGCTAGAGTGGGGGCAGGGGCTTTTTACAATGAGCAGTTCTTC.

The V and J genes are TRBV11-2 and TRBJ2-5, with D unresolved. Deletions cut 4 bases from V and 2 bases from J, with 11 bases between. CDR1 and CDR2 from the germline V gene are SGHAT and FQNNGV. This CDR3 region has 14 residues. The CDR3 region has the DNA TGTGCCAGCAGCTCAAGCGTCGGTCAAGAGACCCAGTACTTC. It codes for CASSSSVGQETQYF.

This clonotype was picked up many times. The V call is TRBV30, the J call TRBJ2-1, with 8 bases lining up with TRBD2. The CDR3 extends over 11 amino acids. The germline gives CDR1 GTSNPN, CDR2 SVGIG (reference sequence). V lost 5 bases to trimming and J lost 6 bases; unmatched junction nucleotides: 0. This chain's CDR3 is CAWGTSNEQFF. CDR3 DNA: TGTGCCTGGGGGACTAGCAATGAGCAGTTCTTC. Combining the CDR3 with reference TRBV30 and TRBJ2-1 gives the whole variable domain SQTIHQWPATLVQPVGSPLSLECTVEGTSNPNLYWYRQAAGRGLQLLFYSVGIGQISSEVPQNLSASRPQDRQFILSSKKLLLSDSGFYLCAWGTSNEQFFGPGTRLTVL.

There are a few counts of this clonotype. Here the CDR3 DNA reads TGTGCCAGCAGCGGGGGACAGACCTACAATGAGCAGTTCTTC. Residues: CASSGGQTYNEQFF. The J gene is TRBJ2-1, the V gene TRBV2; a possible D gene is TRBD1 (7 bases). The CDR3 runs 14 residues. The ends were cut back, 6 bases at V and 2 bases at J, with 11 bases in the middle. Germline CDR1 and CDR2: SNHLY and FYNNEI.

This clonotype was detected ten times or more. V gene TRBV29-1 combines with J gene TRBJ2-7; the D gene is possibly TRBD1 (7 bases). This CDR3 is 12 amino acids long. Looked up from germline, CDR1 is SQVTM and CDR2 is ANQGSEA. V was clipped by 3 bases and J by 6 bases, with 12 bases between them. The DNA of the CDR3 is TGCAGCGTTGATGGAGGGGGCTCCGAGCAGTACTTC. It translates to CSVDGGGSEQYF.

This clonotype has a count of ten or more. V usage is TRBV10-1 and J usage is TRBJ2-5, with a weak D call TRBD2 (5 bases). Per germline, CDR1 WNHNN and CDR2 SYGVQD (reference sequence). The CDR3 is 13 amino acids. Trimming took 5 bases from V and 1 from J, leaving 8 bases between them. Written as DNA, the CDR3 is TGCGCCAGCAGTAGAGGGCCCCAAGAGACCCAGTACTTC. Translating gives CASSRGPQETQYF.

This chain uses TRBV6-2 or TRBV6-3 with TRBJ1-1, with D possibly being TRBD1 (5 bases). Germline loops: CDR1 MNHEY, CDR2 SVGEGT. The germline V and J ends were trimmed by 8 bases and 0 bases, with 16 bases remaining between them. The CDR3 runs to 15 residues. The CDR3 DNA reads TGTGCCAGCGTATCCTTAGAACAGGTGAACACTGAAGCTTTCTTT. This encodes CASVSLEQVNTEAFF.

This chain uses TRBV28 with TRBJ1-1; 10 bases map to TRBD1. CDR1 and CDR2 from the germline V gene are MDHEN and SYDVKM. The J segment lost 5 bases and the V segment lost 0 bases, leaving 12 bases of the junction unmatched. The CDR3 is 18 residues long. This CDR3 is CASSLWRDRGPRRTEAFF. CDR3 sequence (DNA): TGTGCCAGCAGTTTATGGCGCGACAGGGGGCCGAGGAGGACTGAAGCTTTCTTT. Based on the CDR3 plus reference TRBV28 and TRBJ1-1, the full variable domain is DVKVTQSSRYLVKRTGEKVFLECVQDMDHENMFWYRQDPGLGLRLIYFSYDVKMKEKGDIPEGYSVSREKKERFSLILESASTNQTSMYLCASSLWRDRGPRRTEAFFGQGTRLTVV.

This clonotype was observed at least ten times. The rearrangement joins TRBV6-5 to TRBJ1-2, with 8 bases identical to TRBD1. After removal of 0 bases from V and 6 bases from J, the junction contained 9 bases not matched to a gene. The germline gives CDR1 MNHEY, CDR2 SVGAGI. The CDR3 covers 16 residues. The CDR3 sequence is CASSYSSGGVPNGYTF. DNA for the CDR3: TGTGCCAGCAGTTACTCCTCAGGGGGCGTTCCAAATGGCTACACCTTC.

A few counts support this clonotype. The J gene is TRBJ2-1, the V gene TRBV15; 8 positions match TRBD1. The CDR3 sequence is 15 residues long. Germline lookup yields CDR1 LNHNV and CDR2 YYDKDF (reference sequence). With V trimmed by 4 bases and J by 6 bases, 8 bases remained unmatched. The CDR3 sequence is CATSKRTGTGNEQFF. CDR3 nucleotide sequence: TGTGCCACCAGCAAAAGGACAGGGACTGGCAATGAGCAGTTCTTC.

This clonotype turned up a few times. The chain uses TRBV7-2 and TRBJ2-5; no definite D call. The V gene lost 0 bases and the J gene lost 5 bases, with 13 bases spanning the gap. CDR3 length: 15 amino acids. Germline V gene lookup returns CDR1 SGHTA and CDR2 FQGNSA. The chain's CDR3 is CASSLALGRTETQYF. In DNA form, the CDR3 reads TGTGCCAGCAGCTTAGCGCTAGGACGGACGGAGACCCAGTACTTC.